This T cell receptor (beta chain) was observed in a study of CD8+ T cells in alopecia areata. Sequencing used cDNA as its template, made by extracting RNA and reverse transcribing it. The data were produced by immunoSEQ multiplex PCR, yet TCRdb's version contains in-frame clones alone and is incomplete. The sample lists over 30,000 clones; about 80% were seen once. Germline V gives CDR1 SGHRS, CDR2 YFSETQ. The CDR3 spans 14 residues. The V end was cut by 4 bases, the J end by 0 bases, with 11 bases between. The sample was NKG2D-low CD8+ T cells sorted from blood. The chain is built from TRBV5-1 and TRBJ2-7; the D gene is possibly TRBD1 (5 bases). The source is a human donor with alopecia areata. The CDR3 DNA sequence: TGCGCCAGCAGCGCGTCAGGGATCTCCTACGAGCAGTACTTC. Amino acids: CASSASGISYEQYF. Together with reference TRBV5-1 and TRBJ2-7, the CDR3 gives the full variable domain: KAGVTQTPRYLIKTRGQQVTLSCSPISGHRSVSWYQQTPGQGLQFLFEYFSETQRNKGNFPGRFSGRQFSNSRSEMNVSTLELGDSALYLCASSASGISYEQYFGPGTRLTVT.